Presented here are 4 T cell receptor beta chains from one specimen sequenced in a study of CD8+ T cells in alopecia areata. Sequencing relied on a cDNA template that was reverse transcribed from extracted RNA. The assay was immunoSEQ multiplex PCR, and TCRdb's table has in-frame clones only and misses some. Of 150,000 or so clones listed, more than 40% are singletons. Input material: CD4+ T cells sorted from blood. These receptors all come from a human donor with alopecia areata.

This rearrangement joins TRBV30 to TRBJ2-3; D is ambiguous. Between the trimmed V and J ends, which lost 1 base and 4 bases, there was a span of 6 bases. Germline V gene sequence: CDR1 GTSNPN, CDR2 SVGIG (reference sequence). The CDR3 runs to 12 residues. For the CDR3, the DNA is TGTGCCTGGAGTGGGGCTTCAGATACGCAGTATTTT. Its protein product is CAWSGASDTQYF. The full variable domain, with the rest looked up from reference TRBV30 and TRBJ2-3, is SQTIHQWPATLVQPVGSPLSLECTVEGTSNPNLYWYRQAAGRGLQLLFYSVGIGQISSEVPQNLSASRPQDRQFILSSKKLLLSDSGFYLCAWSGASDTQYFGPGTRLTVL.

The chain links TRBV29-1 to TRBJ1-1, with a tentative D call TRBD1 (5 bases). CDR1 and CDR2 (germline): SQVTM, ANQGSEA. V was shortened by 8 bases and J by 1 base, with 11 bases between the two germline ends. This CDR3 comprises 12 residues. The DNA of the CDR3 is TGCAGCAGTTTAACAGGGAACACTGAAGCTTTCTTT. Its translation is CSSLTGNTEAFF.

This clone was seen a handful of times. V usage is TRBV28 and J usage is TRBJ2-7; unclear D gene. The V and J ends lost 5 bases and 6 bases respectively, with 17 bases between them. This CDR3 region has 14 residues. Germline CDR1 and CDR2: MDHEN and SYDVKM. The CDR3 is CASSPYLLGIEQYF. The DNA for the CDR3 is TGTGCCAGCAGTCCGTACTTGTTGGGAATCGAGCAGTACTTC.

A few counts support this clone. The chain combines TRBV29-1 with TRBJ2-2; weak D call: TRBD2 (6 bases). The CDR3 spans 14 residues. Germline CDR1 SQVTM, CDR2 ANQGSEA. V dropped 4 bases and J dropped 1 base, with 10 bases sitting between them. The CDR3 is CSVGVSGNTGELFF. Written as DNA, the CDR3 is TGCAGCGTTGGGGTTAGCGGGAACACCGGGGAGCTGTTTTTT.